The text below deals with one TCR beta chain. These data originate in a study of shared T cell receptors in the human thymus. Here immunoSEQ multiplex PCR was the method, and the copy in TCRdb shows in-frame clones only, minus some. Of around 730,000 clones in the sample, around 85% were seen once. The CDR3 is 13 amino acids. V lost 0 bases and J 6 bases, leaving 9 bases between the germline ends. Germline V CDR1 and CDR2: SGHVS, FQNEAQ. These records were also assigned to another study, of human thymus T cells.

V usage is TRBV7-8 and J usage is TRBJ2-7, with D perhaps matching TRBD1 (5 bases). Sequencing was carried out using thymocytes. The clonotype originates from a girl under two years old with a congenital heart defect. The CDR3 DNA sequence: TGTGCCAGCAGCTTAGCCCCAAGGGGCGAGCAGTACTTC. Amino acid sequence: CASSLAPRGEQYF.